This TCR beta chain originates from a study of shared clonotypes between healthy human individuals. Overall study results and limits: The diversity represented, both genetic and in exposure history, was limited by few donors.

CDR1 KGHSH and CDR2 LQKENI come from the germline V gene. The CDR3 has 16 amino acids. The ends were cut back, 1 base at V and 7 bases at J, with 16 bases in the middle. Authors' data handling: ImmunoSEQ yielded junction-only sequences lacking quality scores, so filtering differed. The method was immunoSEQ multiplex PCR; TCRdb's version includes in-frame clones alone and lacks a portion of them. Clone size and the V and J calls come from that table; the DNA yielded D and trimming. This sample has fewer than 500,000 clones, with roughly 79% found just once. With regard to this clone: What it binds is unknown.

The clonotype originates from a woman aged 35 to 49 in good health. Some clones in this sample may be carry-over from other donors' samples. The V and J genes are TRBV18 and TRBJ1-4, with D perhaps TRBD1 (5 bases). The sequencing input was PBMCs. The CDR3 region is CASSPQTGVFGEKLFF. CDR3 coding DNA: TGTGCCAGCTCACCACAGACGGGGGTTTTCGGTGAAAAACTGTTTTTT.